Shown below are 11 T cell receptor beta chains from a single sample sequenced in a study of blood T cell repertoires in COVID-19. Measured with immunoSEQ multiplex PCR; TCRdb has only the in-frame clones, and not every one. This sample has tens of thousands of clones; roughly 84% occur once, and the top ten carry over 4%. Sequencing was performed on peripheral blood. These receptors all stem from a man in his fifties or sixties with acute or convalescent COVID-19.

This clone appeared a few times. The gene calls are TRBV5-6 and TRBJ2-7, with 11 positions matching TRBD2. Germline CDR1 SGHDT, CDR2 YYEEEE. This CDR3 has 17 residues. V gave up 4 bases and J gave up 6 bases; unmatched junction bases: 15. The CDR3 DNA reads TGTGCCAGCAGCCAAACTAGCGGGAGAGGGACGTCAATCGAGCAGTACTTC. Translated, it gives CASSQTSGRGTSIEQYF.

The chain employs TRBV30 and TRBJ1-1, with no clear D. The CDR3 runs to 12 residues. CDR1 and CDR2 from the germline V gene are GTSNPN and SVGIG (reference sequence). The V and J ends lost 3 bases and 7 bases respectively, with 12 bases between them. This CDR3 is CAWSVRGGEAFF. The CDR3 DNA reads TGTGCCTGGAGCGTCCGGGGAGGTGAAGCTTTCTTT.

This chain uses TRBV19 with TRBJ2-5; 12 nucleotides line up with TRBD2. This CDR3 region has 15 residues. CDR1 is LNHDA and CDR2 is SQIVND in the germline V gene (reference sequence). V gave up 5 bases and J gave up 3 bases; unmatched junction bases: 4. DNA of the CDR3: TGTGCCAGTAGTGCTAGCGGGGGGGCTGAAGAGACCCAGTACTTC. This sequence encodes CASSASGGAEETQYF.

This clone was recorded a few times. J is TRBJ2-7 and V is TRBV6-5; 12 bases align to TRBD1. The ends lost 0 bases at V and 6 bases at J; junction bases unmatched: 6. This CDR3 is 16 amino acids long. The germline CDR1 and CDR2 sequences are MNHEY and SVGAGI. CDR3: CASSYSAGTGGAEQYF. DNA of the CDR3: TGTGCCAGCAGTTACTCTGCCGGGACAGGGGGCGCCGAGCAGTACTTC.

By frequency in the sample, this clone is large. The chain has TRBV7-9 and TRBJ1-2; 7 positions match TRBD1. Germline assignment: CDR1 SEHNR and CDR2 FQNEAQ (reference sequence). CDR3 length: 16 amino acids. The V segment lost 3 bases and the J segment 4 bases; nucleotides outside the gene matches: 11. This chain's CDR3 is CASSFRQGLIPYGYTF. Written as DNA, the CDR3 is TGTGCCAGCAGCTTCAGACAGGGTTTAATCCCCTATGGCTACACCTTC.

This clone was found once. V and J are TRBV19 and TRBJ1-4; D might be TRBD1 (5 bases). The V end was cut by 10 bases, the J end by 4 bases, with 10 bases between. The CDR3 has 12 amino acids. The germline V gene has CDR1 LNHDA and CDR2 SQIVND (reference sequence). Written as DNA, the CDR3 is TGTGCCACCGCAGGGTTTAATGAAAAACTGTTTTTT. It codes for CATAGFNEKLFF.

The chain links TRBV28 to TRBJ1-5; D remains ambiguous. Germline CDR1 and CDR2: MDHEN and SYDVKM. V was clipped by 3 bases and J by 3 bases, with 9 bases between them. This CDR3 region has 14 residues. CDR3 sequence reads: CASSFGQPNQPQHF. The DNA for the CDR3 is TGTGCCAGCAGTTTTGGGCAGCCCAATCAGCCCCAGCATTTT.

The chain employs TRBV11-3 and TRBJ2-1, with TRBD2 matching 9 bases. Germline V gene sequence: CDR1 SGHNT, CDR2 YENEEA. The CDR3 runs to 16 residues. J lost 7 bases, V lost 5 bases, and 12 bases had no gene match. CDR3 bases: TGTGCCAGCAGCCCGCCCGGGACTAGCAGCGGGAATGAGCAGTTCTTC. Translated: CASSPPGTSSGNEQFF.

The sample holds a few counts of this clone. V usage is TRBV24-1 and J usage is TRBJ1-4; 8 positions match TRBD1. CDR3 size: 16 residues. V shed 0 bases, J shed 7 bases, and the junction held 6 bases outside the gene matches. Germline V CDR1 and CDR2: KGHDR, SFDVKD. Written as DNA, the CDR3 is TGTGCCACCAGTGATTTGCGGACAGGGTTCTGTGAAAAACTGTTTTTT. The encoded protein is CATSDLRTGFCEKLFF.

The V and J genes are TRBV5-6 and TRBJ1-5; D uncertain. The CDR3 runs to 13 residues. From germline, CDR1 is SGHDT and CDR2 YYEEEE. V lost 4 bases, J lost 4 bases, and 9 bases lay in between. CDR3 sequence: CASSLPGNQPQHF. CDR3 bases: TGTGCCAGCAGCCTACCAGGAAATCAGCCCCAGCATTTT.

V usage is TRBV11-3 and J usage is TRBJ1-5; D gene unclear. This CDR3 has 16 amino acids. Germline V gene lookup returns CDR1 SGHNT and CDR2 YENEEA. Trimming left V 2 bases short and J 4 bases short, with 15 bases between. The CDR3 here is CASSLLRHGCNQPQHF. In DNA form, the CDR3 reads TGTGCCAGCAGCTTACTGCGCCACGGGTGTAATCAGCCCCAGCATTTT.